The source of this TCR beta chain is a study of prognosis after radiotherapy for stage I lung cancer. Study-wide background: The study deemed all of its non-small cell lung cancer patients medically inoperable.

This clonotype was seen many times. Two-round multiplex PCR on genomic DNA was the method by which TCR beta CDR3 was amplified. Primers targeting each individual TRBV and TRBJ gene were applied in first-round PCR. Using its own MiXCR run on the multiplex PCR reads, TCRdb lists one record per CDR3 protein. The sample includes approximately 17,000 distinct CDR3 sequences, roughly 28% of them seen just once. The CDR3 loop spans 15 amino acids. Germline CDR1 reads SEHNR; CDR2 reads FQNEAQ (reference sequence). V shed 5 bases and J shed 6 bases, with 17 bases lying between them. The TCR was taken from a donor aged 50 or older with non-small cell lung cancer. This chain connects TRBV7-9 to TRBJ2-1; no clear D gene. Specimen: PBMCs, collected before or after stereotactic body radiation therapy (not recorded which). The CDR3 loop is CASSPPPRVGNEQFF. The CDR3 region has the DNA TGTGCCAGCAGCCCCCCACCTCGGGTTGGCAATGAGCAGTTCTTC.